This T cell receptor beta chain emerged from a study of naive and memory T cell subsets (dated by TCRdb to 2016 to 2017). Turning to the overall study: Sorted naive and memory T cell subsets from peripheral blood were analyzed in the study using a UMI-based, open-source pipeline for TCR alpha and beta sequencing. RNA was DNase-treated and reverse transcribed with TCR constant-region primers, mostly using SuperScript III. IgG serology results and the functional CMV T cell responses were in complete agreement.

V is cut back by 3 bases and J by 6 bases, with 7 bases in the junction unmatched. From a lookup of the germline V gene, CDR1 and CDR2 are KGHSH and LQKENI. The CDR3 runs 14 residues from the cysteine to the phenylalanine. The sequence is cut down to CDR3 DNA, 42 bases in frame from base 1. TCR alpha and beta chain libraries were amplified separately from the second PCR step onward. Donor CMV status was determined by IFNgamma production from CD4+ T cells after overnight stimulation of fresh PBMCs with CMV viral lysate. CD4 T cells were positively selected using Miltenyi beads, after which CD8 T cells were positively selected from the CD4-negative fraction. Cells stained for CD3, CD4, CD8, CD45RA, CD27 and a live/dead dye were sorted on a BD Aria II into four subsets by CD45RA and CD27. A few healthy volunteers provided blood, and each donor's sample was split into CD4 and CD8 T cells and then further divided into four differentiation subsets. Around 130 ml of peripheral blood was collected from each donor, and PBMC were isolated by Ficoll-Paque PLUS density-gradient centrifugation. Sorted cells were lysed in RLT buffer, after which RNA was extracted using a Qiagen RNeasy kit and stored at -80 degrees C.

Overall results and qualifications from the work: A few larger clonotypes were present in naive repertoires, particularly the CD8 repertoires, and these clonotypes were possibly memory cells re-expressing CD45RA. TCR abundance followed a power law whose exponent differed between naive and memory subsets but was consistent across the three individuals. RNA-based TCR counts may be affected by expression changes linked to T cell activation and differentiation. After error correction, over 90% of naive TCR sequences appeared only once, giving much steeper abundance distributions than memory subsets. A clonotype was defined as a single alpha or beta chain sequence rather than as a paired alpha/beta receptor. In both CD4 and CD8 cells, the Gini index increased while Shannon and inverse Simpson diversity decreased from naive through CM, EM and EMRA. The repertoire findings for the naive and memory subsets could not be validated, as no ground truth was available.

The library relied on UMI-ligation and nested PCR. The beta constant-region primer was an equimolar mix of two oligonucleotides covering both TRBC1 and TRBC2. The ligated cDNA went through four rounds of PCR with nested alpha and beta constant-region primers together with the SP2 primer. T4 RNA ligase 1 ligated a single-stranded oligonucleotide carrying the SP2 primer and a 12-nucleotide UMI to the cDNA 3' end. The ligation reaction was incubated at 16°C for roughly 18-24 hours. PCR2 was usually performed as a SYBR Green qPCR and halted at a preset threshold so that over-amplification would not occur. Every purification after the first one was done using Agencourt AMPure XP magnetic beads. Libraries were quantified by Qubit and checked on a TapeStation, where a main peak was expected near 650 bp. Pooled libraries were sequenced on an Illumina MiSeq with v2 2x251 paired-end kits, typically giving about 0.9-2.1 million reads per sample. Each sample library was pooled at roughly 4 nM, and about 5-7% PhiX was included to improve cluster recognition. In the original analysis: Using tag matching that tolerated one base-pair mismatch, Decombinator assigned V and J genes to FASTQ reads that had been processed by Demultiplexor. Collapsinator used UMIs to correct both sequencing errors and frequency errors arising from PCR heterogeneity. CDR3Translator translated TCRs and extracted CDR3s from the conserved cysteine to the FGXG phenylalanine, flagging non-productive sequences. Gini, Shannon entropy and inverse Simpson indices were calculated on repertoires subsampled to equal numbers of UMI-defined TCRs. Within the linear range, a power law was fitted by maximum likelihood to the distributions of clonotype abundance. When run on a single naive CD8 sample, MIGEC and the pipeline yielded similar UMI counts, similar unique TCR numbers and similar clonal distributions. In one analysis, naive TCRs that were also found in any memory subset of the same donor were excluded from the naive repertoire. A set of approximately 7,300 CMV-associated CDR3 sequences, compiled from VDJdb and a published dataset, was used to search the repertoires. TCRdb applied fastp at Q25 and MiXCR to the public reads, then kept only in-frame beta chains. Each entry is one CDR3 protein sequence, shown with its most common DNA and genes. The V and J calls reflect TCRdb's pipeline rather than the authors' work. For this sample the table gives approximately 150,000 distinct CDR3 sequences, of which approximately 22% were detected only once. The ten largest clones take up over 0.09% of the sample.

To note about this clonotype: Its antigen is currently not known. There are no base qualities to consult, and no much larger clone falls within one base.

This TCR was recovered from a human donor in good health. Sequencing was carried out using naive CD4+ T cells from blood. The sample's cell subset or site label, decoded: naive T cells, CD45RA high CD27+. The chain is encoded by TRBV18 joined to TRBJ1-1; TRBD1 matches 7 bases in the middle. The CDR3 has the sequence CASSPRTGSAEAFF. The DNA sequence reads TGTGCCAGCTCACCTCGGACAGGTTCCGCTGAAGCTTTCTTT.